These T cell receptor beta chains were read from a single sample in a study of T-cell memory formation after mild COVID-19. TCRdb processed the 5' RACE reads anew with MiXCR; each CDR3 protein has one entry. The table has 400,000 or so distinct CDR3 sequences, around 20% seen once. The source material was PBMCs or a T cell subset sorted from them (not recorded which). The receptors stem from an adult woman who had mild COVID-19 (a few samples of this study predate the infection). Cell type and time point are not known. Both conserved end residues are part of each CDR3. The order of the fields is clone size, V gene, J gene, CDR3 protein. Size is omitted from some rows. Given values are once, few, many or a class for expanded clones.

>-|TRBV24-1|TRBJ1-2
CATSENYRDGYTF
>few|TRBV7-2|TRBJ2-1
CASSPTAILVSYNEQFF
>-|TRBV29-1|TRBJ2-7
CSVGGGASYEQYF
>-|TRBV12-3/TRBV12-4|TRBJ1-5
CASLRGAGSNQPQHF
>-|TRBV7-2|TRBJ1-2
CASSKGQGLYGYTF
>-|TRBV9|TRBJ2-3
CASSVAGEGTDTQYF
>-|TRBV29-1|TRBJ2-1
CSADTSSYNEQFF
>few|TRBV6-5|TRBJ1-2
CASSYGRRLTREYGYTF
>few|TRBV9|TRBJ1-1
CASSVAAGFEAFF
>-|TRBV15|TRBJ2-7
CATSYVPGVSYEQYF
>-|TRBV11-2|TRBJ2-3
CASRQISGLTSDRTDTQYF
>-|TRBV7-7|TRBJ2-2
CASSSSRSTGELFF
>many|TRBV2|TRBJ2-5
CASSVGGETQYF
>-|TRBV20-1|TRBJ2-3
CSARDLSSGPTSTDTQYF
>few|TRBV6-5|TRBJ1-5
CASSYDSGWPQHF
>-|TRBV11-2|TRBJ1-1
CASTPGLGNTEAFF
>few|TRBV5-1|TRBJ2-1
CASSSDERGGLSEQFF
>few|TRBV4-3|TRBJ2-3
CASSQGIGGGLTDTQYF
>many|TRBV12-3/TRBV12-4|TRBJ2-2
CASSQGLNTGELFF
>-|TRBV4-2|TRBJ1-2
CASSQASTLGLGYTF
>-|TRBV12-3/TRBV12-4|TRBJ1-6
CASSSGGASYNSPLHF
>-|TRBV5-5|TRBJ1-2
CASSFKGADGYTF
>-|TRBV3-1|TRBJ2-7
CASSQDTRYYEQYF
>-|TRBV10-3|TRBJ2-3
CAISIGTDARTDTQYF
>-|TRBV7-2|TRBJ2-1
CASSPPGRGLNEQFF
>medium-sized|TRBV6-5|TRBJ2-7
CASKLAGPYEQYF
>-|TRBV7-2|TRBJ1-2
CASSLAGTSPAGYTF
>few|TRBV12-3/TRBV12-4|TRBJ2-2
CASSHRQGENTGELFF
>-|TRBV20-1|TRBJ2-7
CSANQGSGEQYF
>few|TRBV7-6|TRBJ2-1
CASSLEAASGLNEQFF
>-|TRBV4-1|TRBJ2-2
CASSQDRRITGELFF
>-|TRBV7-2|TRBJ1-1
CASSLGHTVNTEAFF